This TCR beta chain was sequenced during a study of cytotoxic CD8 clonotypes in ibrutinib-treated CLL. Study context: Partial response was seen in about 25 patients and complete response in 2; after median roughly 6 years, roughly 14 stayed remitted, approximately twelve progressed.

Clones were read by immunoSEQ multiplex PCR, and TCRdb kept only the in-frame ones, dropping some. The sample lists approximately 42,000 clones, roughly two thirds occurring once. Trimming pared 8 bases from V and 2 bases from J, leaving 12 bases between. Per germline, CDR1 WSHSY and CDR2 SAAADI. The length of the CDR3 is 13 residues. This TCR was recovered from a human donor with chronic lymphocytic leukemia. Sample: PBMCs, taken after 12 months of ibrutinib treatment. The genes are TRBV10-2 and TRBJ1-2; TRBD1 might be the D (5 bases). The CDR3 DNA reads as TGCGCCAGCGGTAGGGGCAGGAACTATGGCTACACCTTC. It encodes CASGRGRNYGYTF.